Below are 6 T cell receptor beta chains sequenced from a single sample in a study of blood T cell repertoires in COVID-19. Profiled with immunoSEQ multiplex PCR; TCRdb holds only in-frame clones, not every one. The repertoire includes some 71,000 clones, roughly 80% of them detected once, and more than 10% sits in the top ten. The sequenced sample was peripheral blood. All receptors come from a man between 45 and 60 years old with COVID-19, enrolled during active disease.

CDR3 in DNA: TGTGCCAGCAGTTCGGACAGGTTCTCTGGAAACACCATATATTTT. Amino acid sequence: CASSSDRFSGNTIYF. The rearrangement uses TRBV6-5 and TRBJ1-3; 7 bases agree with TRBD1. V trimming: 4 bases; J trimming: 0 bases; junction bases outside the gene matches: 3. The CDR3 runs 15 residues. The germline V gene encodes CDR1 MNHEY and CDR2 SVGAGI.

The table lists this clone with a few counts. The chain uses TRBV4-1 and TRBJ1-3, with D possibly being TRBD1 (6 bases). This CDR3 spans 18 amino acids. Germline V gene data show CDR1 as MGHRA and CDR2 as YSYEKL. V shed 0 bases and J shed 2 bases, with 17 bases lying between them. In DNA, the CDR3 is TGCGCCAGCAGCCAAGAACCCCCTGACAGGCGCCCTGGAAACACCATATATTTT. This codes for CASSQEPPDRRPGNTIYF.

The chain carries TRBV19 and TRBJ1-1; 7 nucleotides match TRBD1. Unmatched junction bases numbered 6, after V lost 4 bases and J lost 1 base. Germline assignment: CDR1 LNHDA and CDR2 SQIVND (reference sequence). The length of the CDR3 is 15 residues. The CDR3 DNA reads as TGTGCCAGTAGTACCCCGGGACAGACGAACACTGAAGCTTTCTTT. This encodes CASSTPGQTNTEAFF.

CDR3: CASSLARGSFYEQYF. The CDR3 DNA reads TGTGCCAGCAGCTTAGCGCGGGGGAGTTTCTACGAGCAGTACTTC. The chain carries TRBV7-6 and TRBJ2-7, with TRBD2 matching over 7 bases. J gave up 3 bases and V 0 bases, and 5 bases lay outside the gene matches. Germline V CDR1 and CDR2: SGHVS, FNYEAQ. There are 15 residues in the CDR3.

This clone was seen only once. This chain's CDR3 is CASRGSSSTDTQYF. The CDR3 nucleotides are TGTGCCAGCAGAGGTAGCTCTAGCACAGATACGCAGTATTTT. This chain uses TRBV3-1 (or the pseudogene TRBV3-2) with TRBJ2-3; D is uncertain. The CDR3 spans 14 residues. Trimming left V 6 bases short and J 0 bases short, with 10 bases between. CDR1 and CDR2 (germline): LGHDT, YNNKEL (reference sequence).

The genes are TRBV4-1 and TRBJ2-1, with D uncertain. The germline V gene has CDR1 MGHRA and CDR2 YSYEKL. The CDR3 extends over 15 amino acids. Trimming removed 3 bases from V and 0 bases from J, with 9 bases in between. CDR3 sequence reads: CASSHAPSSYNEQFF. Written as DNA, the CDR3 is TGCGCCAGCAGCCACGCGCCGAGCTCCTACAATGAGCAGTTCTTC.